Each of the 21 T cell receptor beta chains below was sequenced from the same sample in a study of T cell responses to AZD1222 COVID-19 vaccine listed by TCRdb under 2021. Library preparation used the immunoSEQ multiplex PCR assay. TCRdb carries this immuneACCESS record with in-frame sequences only. Its versions omit some clonotypes, under half of them owing to an unresolved V gene in the studies checked, with the rest unexplained. In all, the sample holds approximately 160,000 clones, and about 92% of those were seen once. About 0.9% of the sample rests with the top ten. In light of the paper, this sample's time point label describes: baseline before first vaccination. The sequenced sample was peripheral blood, obtained on day 0 of AZD1222 vaccination. Receptors were obtained from an adult in good health.

The gene calls are TRBV12-3 or TRBV12-4 and TRBJ2-3; perhaps TRBD1 as D (6 bases). V gave up 7 bases and J gave up 5 bases, with 10 bases separating them. This CDR3 has 12 residues. CDR3 sequence: CASTRQVDTQYF. For the CDR3, the DNA is TGTGCCAGCACACGACAGGTAGATACGCAGTATTTT.

The chain uses TRBV16 and TRBJ1-5; no reliable D call. This CDR3 is built from 14 residues. V was trimmed by 3 bases and J by 0 bases, leaving 6 bases between them. The V gene's germline CDR1 is KGHSY and CDR2 FQNENV. CDR3 nucleotide sequence: TGTGCCAGCAGCCAGGGCTTTAGCAATCAGCCCCAGCATTTT. Translating it yields CASSQGFSNQPQHF.

This sequence joins TRBV5-5 and TRBJ2-3; TRBD1 aligns across 10 bases. After removal of 6 bases from V and 4 bases from J, the junction contained 8 bases not matched to a gene. Germline CDR1 SGHKS, CDR2 YYEKEE (reference sequence). There are 15 residues in the CDR3. For the CDR3, the DNA is TGTGCCAGCACCAAGGACAGGGGGATCCCAGATACGCAGTATTTT. Translated, it gives CASTKDRGIPDTQYF. The complete variable domain, with remaining parts taken from reference TRBV5-5 and TRBJ2-3, reads DAGVTQSPTHLIKTRGQQVTLRCSPISGHKSVSWYQQVLGQGPQFIFQYYEKEERGRGNFPDRFSARQFPNYSSELNVNALLLGDSALYLCASTKDRGIPDTQYFGPGTRLTVL.

The chain combines TRBV7-9 with TRBJ2-7; D is unresolved. The CDR3 covers 12 residues. V dropped 2 bases and J dropped 1 base, with 3 bases sitting between them. Germline V gene lookup returns CDR1 SEHNR and CDR2 FQNEAQ (reference sequence). CDR3 protein: CASSLKSYEQYF. CDR3 bases: TGTGCCAGCAGCTTAAAGTCCTACGAGCAGTACTTC.

V usage is TRBV6-5 and J usage is TRBJ1-5; unclear D gene. CDR3 length: 13 amino acids. Germline V CDR1 and CDR2: MNHEY, SVGAGI. Deletions cut 2 bases from V and 2 bases from J, with 4 bases between. The CDR3 loop is CASSYGGNQPQHF. The CDR3 nucleotides are TGTGCCAGCAGTTACGGTGGCAATCAGCCCCAGCATTTT.

Comments on this clone: Relative to the germline gene, one junction end is altered; a read error may explain this. The chain couples TRBV7-7 to TRBJ2-1, with 15 bases aligning to TRBD2. CDR1 and CDR2 from the germline V gene are SSHAT and FNYEAQ (reference sequence). CDR3 length equals 17 residues. The CDR3 is CASSSGLAGGTYNEQFF. The DNA of the CDR3 is TGTGCTAGCAGCTCGGGACTAGCGGGGGGAACCTACAATGAGCAGTTCTTC.

This rearrangement joins TRBV7-9 to TRBJ1-1; TRBD1 might be the D (6 bases). Trimming pared 5 bases from V and 0 bases from J, leaving 10 bases between. The germline CDR1 and CDR2 sequences are SEHNR and FQNEAQ (reference sequence). This CDR3 comprises 14 residues. Written as DNA, the CDR3 is TGTGCCAGCAGCCCAGGGACAATGAACACTGAAGCTTTCTTT. It encodes CASSPGTMNTEAFF.

With respect to this clone: At one end, the junction sequence differs from germline, possibly due to a read error. The chain uses TRBV29-1 and TRBJ2-7; 8 nucleotides line up with TRBD2. CDR3 size: 10 residues. Looked up from germline, CDR1 is SQVTM and CDR2 is ANQGSEA. CDR3 sequence (DNA): TGTGCCGGGGGGGGTGATGAGCAGTACTTC. It translates to CAGGGDEQYF.

The chain uses TRBV6-5 and TRBJ2-7; 8 bases agree with TRBD1. V was pared by 6 bases and J by 2 bases, with 6 bases of the junction left unmatched. This CDR3 is 14 amino acids long. Per the germline V gene, CDR1 is MNHEY and CDR2 is SVGAGI. The CDR3 DNA reads as TGTGCCAGCAGCACAGGGGGGCTACCCTACGAGCAGTACTTC. Protein product: CASSTGGLPYEQYF.

J is TRBJ1-4 and V is TRBV5-1; D call uncertain. The V and J ends lost 5 bases and 0 bases respectively, with 11 bases between them. This CDR3 has 15 amino acids. Germline CDR1 SGHRS, CDR2 YFSETQ. The CDR3 DNA is TGCGCCAGCAGATCGGGTGGGGCAACTAATGAAAAACTGTTTTTT. Residues: CASRSGGATNEKLFF.

This clone occurred many times. The chain has TRBV29-1 and TRBJ2-3; D perhaps matches TRBD2 (5 bases). The V gene lost 4 bases and the J gene lost 0 bases, with 11 bases spanning the gap. Germline lookup yields CDR1 SQVTM and CDR2 ANQGSEA. The CDR3 is made up of 14 amino acids. CDR3 loop: CSVGSAASTDTQYF. CDR3 DNA sequence: TGCAGCGTTGGGTCAGCGGCTAGCACAGATACGCAGTATTTT.

The chain combines TRBV5-1 with TRBJ2-7; 7 bases map to TRBD1. CDR3 length: 15 residues. Germline V CDR1 and CDR2: SGHRS, YFSETQ. The V gene end was trimmed by 3 bases and the J gene end by 3 bases; junction bases not matched to a gene: 9. In DNA form, the CDR3 reads TGCGCCAGCAGCTCCGGTACAGGACAGGTCTACGAGCAGTACTTC. This sequence encodes CASSSGTGQVYEQYF.

The chain has TRBV4-1 and TRBJ1-4; TRBD1 aligns across 8 bases. The CDR3 has 15 residues. Trimming took 4 bases from V and 4 from J; bases not matched to a gene: 5. Germline CDR1 is MGHRA and CDR2 is YSYEKL. The CDR3 spells CASSLPDRDNEKLFF. CDR3 coding DNA: TGCGCCAGCAGCCTCCCGGACAGGGATAATGAAAAACTGTTTTTT.

V is TRBV5-1 and J is TRBJ2-7, with D possibly being TRBD1 (6 bases). The germline gives CDR1 SGHRS, CDR2 YFSETQ. The CDR3 sequence is 14 residues long. V lost 0 bases, J lost 3 bases, and 10 bases lay in between. The CDR3 protein is CASSLVVRGYEQYF. The DNA for the CDR3 is TGCGCCAGCAGCTTGGTCGTCAGGGGCTACGAGCAGTACTTC.

The J gene is TRBJ2-5, the V gene TRBV5-1, with TRBD1 identical over 9 bases. The CDR3 extends over 16 amino acids. Germline values: CDR1 SGHRS, CDR2 YFSETQ. V shed 2 bases, J shed 5 bases, and the junction held 10 bases outside the gene matches. The CDR3 is CASSLRTGGLGETQYF. In DNA, the CDR3 is TGCGCCAGCAGCTTACGCACAGGGGGCTTGGGGGAGACCCAGTACTTC.

V is TRBV9 and J is TRBJ2-1, with 7 positions matching TRBD1. The CDR3 covers 15 residues. J lost 0 bases, V lost 2 bases, and 2 bases had no gene match. Germline V lookup: CDR1 SGDLS, CDR2 YYNGEE. This chain's CDR3 is CASSVTGSSYNEQFF. As DNA, the CDR3 is TGTGCCAGCAGCGTGACAGGGAGCTCCTACAATGAGCAGTTCTTC.

The chain uses TRBV19 and TRBJ1-2; the D is unclear. CDR1 and CDR2 from the germline V gene are LNHDA and SQIVND (reference sequence). The CDR3 has 15 residues. Trimming shortened V by 6 bases and J by 0 bases, and 14 bases separated the two germline ends. The CDR3, as DNA: TGTGCCAGTAGGGGTATGACATCCTCTAACTATGGCTACACCTTC. This codes for CASRGMTSSNYGYTF.

The chain is built from TRBV18 and TRBJ1-4, with D unclear. This CDR3 region has 15 residues. CDR1 is KGHSH, CDR2 LQKENI, per germline. V lost 5 bases and J 6 bases, leaving 16 bases between the germline ends. CDR3 DNA sequence: TGTGCCAGCTCAGTCACGTGGGGTTTGGATGAAAAACTGTTTTTT. Translated, it gives CASSVTWGLDEKLFF.

The V gene is TRBV12-3 or TRBV12-4, the J gene TRBJ1-2; possible D gene TRBD1, 5 bases. V shed 5 bases and J shed 4 bases, with 5 bases lying between them. This CDR3 is 11 amino acids long. Here the CDR3 DNA reads TGTGCCAGCAGTCAGGGCTATGGCTACACCTTC. It yields the protein CASSQGYGYTF.

On this clone itself: The junction differs from germline at one of its ends, possibly a read error. V gene TRBV9 combines with J gene TRBJ1-6, with 12 bases lining up with TRBD1. The CDR3 runs 15 residues. From germline, CDR1 is SGDLS and CDR2 YYNGEE. The CDR3 bases are TGTGCCAGCAGTGTAGAGGGACAGGGGGCGTCACCCCTCCACTTT. Translating it yields CASSVEGQGASPLHF.

The chain recombines TRBV6-2 or TRBV6-3 with TRBJ1-5, with TRBD1 as a possible D gene (5 bases). CDR3 length: 14 amino acids. Trimming took off 5 bases at V and 2 bases at J, with 10 bases between the two ends. Looked up from germline, CDR1 is MNHEY and CDR2 is SVGEGT. Here the CDR3 DNA reads TGTGCCAGCAGTCCCGGGGGGGGCAATCAGCCCCAGCATTTT. This sequence encodes CASSPGGGNQPQHF.